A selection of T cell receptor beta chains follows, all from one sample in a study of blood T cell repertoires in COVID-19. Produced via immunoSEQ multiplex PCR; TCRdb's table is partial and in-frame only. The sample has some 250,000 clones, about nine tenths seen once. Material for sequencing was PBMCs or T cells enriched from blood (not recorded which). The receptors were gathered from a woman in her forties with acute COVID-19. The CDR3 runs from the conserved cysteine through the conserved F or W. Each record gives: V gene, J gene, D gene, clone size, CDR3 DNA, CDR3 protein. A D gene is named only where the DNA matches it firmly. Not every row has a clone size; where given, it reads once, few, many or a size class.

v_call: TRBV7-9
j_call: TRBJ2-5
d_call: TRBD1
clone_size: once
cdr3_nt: TGTGCCAGCAGCGCGACAGGGGTGGAGACCCAGTACTTC
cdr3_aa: CASSATGVETQYF

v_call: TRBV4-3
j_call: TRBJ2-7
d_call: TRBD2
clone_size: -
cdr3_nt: TGCGCCAGCAGCCAAGATGGGACTAGCGGCTCCTACGAGCAGTACTTC
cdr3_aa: CASSQDGTSGSYEQYF

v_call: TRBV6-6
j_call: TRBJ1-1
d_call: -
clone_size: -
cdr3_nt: TGTGCCAGCAGTTACGGCAGGGGGAACACTGAAGCTTTCTTT
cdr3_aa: CASSYGRGNTEAFF

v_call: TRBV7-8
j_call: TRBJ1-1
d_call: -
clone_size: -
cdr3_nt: TGTGCCAGCAGCTTCCTCCCGGGACACGGGACCAGGGGTGAAGCTTTCTTT
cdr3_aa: CASSFLPGHGTRGEAFF

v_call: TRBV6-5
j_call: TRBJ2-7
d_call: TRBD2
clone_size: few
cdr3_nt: TGTGCCAGCAGTATAGCGGGGGGCTCCTACGAGCAGTACTTC
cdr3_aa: CASSIAGGSYEQYF

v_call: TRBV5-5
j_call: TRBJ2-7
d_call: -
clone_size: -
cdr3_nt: TGTGCCAGCAGCTTGGGGGGCAGGGGCACCTACGAGCAGTACTTC
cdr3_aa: CASSLGGRGTYEQYF

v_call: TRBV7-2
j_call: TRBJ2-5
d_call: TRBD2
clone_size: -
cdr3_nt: TGTGCCAGCAGCGGGGGACTAGCGGGGGGCCTAGAGACCCAGTACTTC
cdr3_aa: CASSGGLAGGLETQYF

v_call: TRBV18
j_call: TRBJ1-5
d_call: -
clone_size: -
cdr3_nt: TGTGCCAGCTCACCAGTTGCGAGGGAAGGCAGCAATCAGCCCCAGCATTTT
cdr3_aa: CASSPVAREGSNQPQHF

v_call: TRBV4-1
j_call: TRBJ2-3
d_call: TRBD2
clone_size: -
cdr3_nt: TGCGCCAGCAGCCAGCGGGGGGGCGACTTCACAGATACGCAGTATTTT
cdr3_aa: CASSQRGGDFTDTQYF

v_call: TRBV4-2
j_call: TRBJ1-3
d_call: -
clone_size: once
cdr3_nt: TGTGCCAGCAGCCAAGGCGGTACCTTCTCTGGAAACACCATATATTTT
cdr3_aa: CASSQGGTFSGNTIYF

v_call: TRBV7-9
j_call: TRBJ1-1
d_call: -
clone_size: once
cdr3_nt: TGTGCCAATAAGGACGGGGAGAACACTGAAGCTTTCTTT
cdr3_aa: CANKDGENTEAFF

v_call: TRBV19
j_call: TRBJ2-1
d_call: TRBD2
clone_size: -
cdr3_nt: TGTGCCAGTAGTCCCTCGGTACTAGCGGGAGGGCCTGAGAGGAATGAGCAGTTCTTC
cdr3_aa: CASSPSVLAGGPERNEQFF

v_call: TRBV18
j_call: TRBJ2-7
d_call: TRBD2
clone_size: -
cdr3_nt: TGTGCCAGCTCACCACCGGGGACTAGCGGGAGCGAGCAGTACTTC
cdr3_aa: CASSPPGTSGSEQYF

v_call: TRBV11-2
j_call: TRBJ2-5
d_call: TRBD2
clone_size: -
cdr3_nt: TGTGCCAGCAGCTTATTCGCGGGAGGGCTCGAGACCCAGTACTTC
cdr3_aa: CASSLFAGGLETQYF